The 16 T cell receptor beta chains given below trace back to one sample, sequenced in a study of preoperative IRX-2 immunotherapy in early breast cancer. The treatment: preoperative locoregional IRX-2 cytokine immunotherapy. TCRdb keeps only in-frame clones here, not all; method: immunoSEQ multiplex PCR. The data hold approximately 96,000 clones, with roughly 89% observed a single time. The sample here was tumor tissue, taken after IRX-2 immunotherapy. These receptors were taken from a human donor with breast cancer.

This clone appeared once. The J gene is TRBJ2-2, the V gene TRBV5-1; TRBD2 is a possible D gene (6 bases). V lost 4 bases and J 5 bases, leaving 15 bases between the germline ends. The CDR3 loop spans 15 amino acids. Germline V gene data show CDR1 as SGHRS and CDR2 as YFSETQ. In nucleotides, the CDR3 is TGCGCCAGCAGCCTGAGGACTATAGAGACCGGGGAGCTGTTTTTT. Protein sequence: CASSLRTIETGELFF.

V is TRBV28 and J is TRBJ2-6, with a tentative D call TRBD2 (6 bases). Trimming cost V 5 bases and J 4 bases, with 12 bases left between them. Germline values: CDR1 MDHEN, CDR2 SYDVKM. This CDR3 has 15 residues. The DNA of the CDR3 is TGTGCCAGCAGTGGGGACTTTCCGGGGGCCAACGTCCTGACTTTC. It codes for CASSGDFPGANVLTF.

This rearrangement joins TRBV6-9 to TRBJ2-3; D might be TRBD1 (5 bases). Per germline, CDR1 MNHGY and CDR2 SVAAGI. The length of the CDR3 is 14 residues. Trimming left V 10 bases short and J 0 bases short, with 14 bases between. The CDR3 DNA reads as TGTGCCATCAAAGCCAGGGTTAGCACAGATACGCAGTATTTT. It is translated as CAIKARVSTDTQYF.

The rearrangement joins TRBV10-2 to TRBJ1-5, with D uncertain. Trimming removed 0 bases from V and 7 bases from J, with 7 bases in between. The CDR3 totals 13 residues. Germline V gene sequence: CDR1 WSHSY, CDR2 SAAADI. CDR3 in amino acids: CASSESLVQPQHF. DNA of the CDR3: TGCGCCAGCAGTGAGTCATTGGTCCAGCCCCAGCATTTT.

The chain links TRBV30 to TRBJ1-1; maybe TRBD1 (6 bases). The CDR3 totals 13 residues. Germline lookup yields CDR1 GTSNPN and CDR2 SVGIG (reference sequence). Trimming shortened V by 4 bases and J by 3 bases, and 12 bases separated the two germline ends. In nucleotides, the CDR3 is TGTGCCTGGACCACAACAGGGTACACTGAAGCTTTCTTT. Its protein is CAWTTTGYTEAFF.

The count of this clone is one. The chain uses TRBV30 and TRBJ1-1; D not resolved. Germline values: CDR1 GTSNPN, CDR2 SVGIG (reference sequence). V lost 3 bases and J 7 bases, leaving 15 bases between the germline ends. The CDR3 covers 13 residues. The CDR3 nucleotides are TGTGCCTGGAGCGAAACAGAACGGGGTGAAGCTTTCTTT. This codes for CAWSETERGEAFF.

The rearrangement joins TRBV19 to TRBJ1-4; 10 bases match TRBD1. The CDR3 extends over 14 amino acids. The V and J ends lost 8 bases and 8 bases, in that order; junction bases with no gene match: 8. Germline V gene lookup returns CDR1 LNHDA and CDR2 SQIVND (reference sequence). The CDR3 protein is CASLRQGAEEKLFF. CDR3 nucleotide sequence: TGTGCCAGTCTCCGACAGGGGGCCGAAGAAAAACTGTTTTTT.

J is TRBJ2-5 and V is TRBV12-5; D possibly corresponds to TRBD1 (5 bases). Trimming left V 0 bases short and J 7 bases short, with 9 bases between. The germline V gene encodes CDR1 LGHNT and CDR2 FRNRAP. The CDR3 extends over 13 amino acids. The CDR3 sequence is CASGLVGVGTQYF. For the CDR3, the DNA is TGTGCTAGTGGTTTGGTAGGGGTAGGGACCCAGTACTTC.

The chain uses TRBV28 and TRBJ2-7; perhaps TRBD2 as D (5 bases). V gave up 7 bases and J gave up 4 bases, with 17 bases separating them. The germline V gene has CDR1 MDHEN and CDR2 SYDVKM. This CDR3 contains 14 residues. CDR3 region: CASIEAGGGYEQYF. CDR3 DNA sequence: TGTGCCAGCATCGAGGCAGGAGGAGGTTACGAGCAGTACTTC.

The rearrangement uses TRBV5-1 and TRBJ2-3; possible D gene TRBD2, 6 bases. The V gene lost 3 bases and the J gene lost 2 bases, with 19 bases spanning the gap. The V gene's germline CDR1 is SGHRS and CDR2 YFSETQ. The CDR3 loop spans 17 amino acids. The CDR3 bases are TGCGCCAGCAGCTGGGGGACTGGCGGAGAGGACACAGATACGCAGTATTTT. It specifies CASSWGTGGEDTDTQYF.

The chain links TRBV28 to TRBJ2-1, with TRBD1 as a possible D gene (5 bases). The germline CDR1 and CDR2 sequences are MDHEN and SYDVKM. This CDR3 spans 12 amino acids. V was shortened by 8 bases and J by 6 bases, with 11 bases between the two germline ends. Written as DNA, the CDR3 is TGTGCCAGCGACAGTCGCGGCAATGAGCAGTTCTTC. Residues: CASDSRGNEQFF.

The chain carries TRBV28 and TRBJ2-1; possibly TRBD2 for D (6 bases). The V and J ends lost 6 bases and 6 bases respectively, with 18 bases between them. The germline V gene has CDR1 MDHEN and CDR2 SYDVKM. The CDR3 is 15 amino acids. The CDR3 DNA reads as TGTGCCAGCAGCCCTACCGGGACTGGGGCCAATGAGCAGTTCTTC. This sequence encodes CASSPTGTGANEQFF.

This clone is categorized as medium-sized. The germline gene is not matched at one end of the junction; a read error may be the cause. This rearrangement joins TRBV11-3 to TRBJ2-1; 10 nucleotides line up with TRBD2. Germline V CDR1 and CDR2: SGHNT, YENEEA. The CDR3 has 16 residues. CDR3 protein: CASSLESGGVYNEQFF. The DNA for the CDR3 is TGTGCCAGCAGCCTAGAAAGCGGGGGGGTATACAATGAGCAGTTCTTC.

CDR3 residues: CASSFIPRGNYGYTF. In nucleotides, the CDR3 is TGTGCCAGCAGTTTTATCCCGAGGGGGAACTATGGCTACACCTTC. The chain links TRBV28 to TRBJ1-2; possible D gene TRBD1, 6 bases. CDR1 is MDHEN, CDR2 SYDVKM, per germline. The CDR3 is 15 residues long. V was pared by 3 bases and J by 2 bases, with 13 bases between.

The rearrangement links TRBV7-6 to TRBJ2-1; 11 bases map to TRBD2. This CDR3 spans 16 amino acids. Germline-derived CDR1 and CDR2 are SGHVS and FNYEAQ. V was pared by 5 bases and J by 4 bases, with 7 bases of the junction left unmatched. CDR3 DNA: TGTGCCAGCAGCCAGCAACTAGCGGGGGTTTACAATGAGCAGTTCTTC. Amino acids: CASSQQLAGVYNEQFF.

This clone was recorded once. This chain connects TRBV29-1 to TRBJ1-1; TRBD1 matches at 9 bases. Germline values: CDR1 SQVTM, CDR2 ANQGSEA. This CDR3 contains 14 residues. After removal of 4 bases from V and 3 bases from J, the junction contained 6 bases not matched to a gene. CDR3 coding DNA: TGCAGCGTTGTAGTGTGGGACAGGGACACTGAAGCTTTCTTT. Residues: CSVVVWDRDTEAFF.